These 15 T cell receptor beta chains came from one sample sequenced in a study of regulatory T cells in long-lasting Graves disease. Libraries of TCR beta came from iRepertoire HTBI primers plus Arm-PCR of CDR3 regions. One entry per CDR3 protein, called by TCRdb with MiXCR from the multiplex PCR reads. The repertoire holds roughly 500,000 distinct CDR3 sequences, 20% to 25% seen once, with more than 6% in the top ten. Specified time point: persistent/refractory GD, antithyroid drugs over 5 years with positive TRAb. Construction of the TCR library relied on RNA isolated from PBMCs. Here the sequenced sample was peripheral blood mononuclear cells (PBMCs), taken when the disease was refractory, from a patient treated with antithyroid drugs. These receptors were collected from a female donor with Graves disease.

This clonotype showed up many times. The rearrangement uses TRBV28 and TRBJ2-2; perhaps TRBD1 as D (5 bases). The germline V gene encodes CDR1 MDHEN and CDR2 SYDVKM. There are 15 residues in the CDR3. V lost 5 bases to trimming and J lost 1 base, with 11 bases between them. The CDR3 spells CASSRTLWNTGELFF. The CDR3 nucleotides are TGTGCCAGCAGTCGGACACTATGGAACACCGGGGAGCTGTTTTTT.

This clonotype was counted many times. Here the CDR3 DNA reads TGTGCCAGCAGTTTCGACAGAAAGGGAGGCTACACCTTC. Protein sequence: CASSFDRKGGYTF. The chain carries TRBV12-3 or TRBV12-4 and TRBJ1-2; tentatively, D is TRBD1 (5 bases). Trimming removed 3 bases at V and 8 bases at J, with 13 bases between. The CDR3 loop spans 13 amino acids.

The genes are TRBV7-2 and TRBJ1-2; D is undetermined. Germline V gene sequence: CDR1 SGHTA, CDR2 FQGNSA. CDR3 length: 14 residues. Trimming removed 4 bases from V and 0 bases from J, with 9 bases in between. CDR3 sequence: CASSSRVTNYGYTF. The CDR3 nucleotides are TGTGCCAGCAGCTCGAGGGTCACTAACTATGGCTACACCTTC.

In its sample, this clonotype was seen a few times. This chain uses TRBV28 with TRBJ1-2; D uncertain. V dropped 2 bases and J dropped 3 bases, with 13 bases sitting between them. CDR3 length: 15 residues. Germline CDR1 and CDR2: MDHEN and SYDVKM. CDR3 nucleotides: TGTGCCAGCAGTTTAACCGGGGAAAGGTACTATGGCTACACCTTC. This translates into CASSLTGERYYGYTF.

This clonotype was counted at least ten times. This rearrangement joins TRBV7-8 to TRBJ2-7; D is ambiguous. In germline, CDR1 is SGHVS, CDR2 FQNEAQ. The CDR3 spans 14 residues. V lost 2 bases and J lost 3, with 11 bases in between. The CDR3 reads CASSLLRTSYEQYF. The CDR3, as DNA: TGTGCCAGCAGCTTACTACGGACGAGCTACGAGCAGTACTTC.

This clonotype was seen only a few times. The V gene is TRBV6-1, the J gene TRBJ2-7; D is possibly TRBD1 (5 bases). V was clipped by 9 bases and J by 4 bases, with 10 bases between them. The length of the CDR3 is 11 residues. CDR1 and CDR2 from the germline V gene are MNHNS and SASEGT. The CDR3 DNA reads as TGTGCCAGACCAGGGAATTACGAGCAGTACTTC. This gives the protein CARPGNYEQYF.

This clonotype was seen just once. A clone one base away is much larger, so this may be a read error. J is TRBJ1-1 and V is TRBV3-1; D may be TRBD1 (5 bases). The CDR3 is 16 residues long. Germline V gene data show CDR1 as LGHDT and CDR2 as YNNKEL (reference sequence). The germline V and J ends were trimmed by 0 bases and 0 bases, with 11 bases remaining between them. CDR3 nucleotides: TGTGCCAGCAGCCAAGATCGGGGCACCATGAACACTGAAGCTTTCTTT. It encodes CASSQDRGTMNTEAFF.

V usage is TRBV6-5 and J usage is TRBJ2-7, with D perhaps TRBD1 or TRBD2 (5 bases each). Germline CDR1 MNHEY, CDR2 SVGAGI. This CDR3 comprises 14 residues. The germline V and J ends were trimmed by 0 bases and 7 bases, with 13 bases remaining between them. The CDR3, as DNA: TGTGCCAGCAGTTACTCCGGGACCTCCCTTGAGCAGTACTTC. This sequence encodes CASSYSGTSLEQYF.

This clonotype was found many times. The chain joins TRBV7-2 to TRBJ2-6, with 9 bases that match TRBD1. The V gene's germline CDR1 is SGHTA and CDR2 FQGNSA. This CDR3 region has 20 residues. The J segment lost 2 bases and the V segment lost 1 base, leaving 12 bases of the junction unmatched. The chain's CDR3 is CASSLVAFRDRVTGANVLTF. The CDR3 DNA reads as TGTGCCAGCAGCTTAGTGGCCTTTAGGGACAGGGTAACTGGGGCCAACGTCCTGACTTTC.

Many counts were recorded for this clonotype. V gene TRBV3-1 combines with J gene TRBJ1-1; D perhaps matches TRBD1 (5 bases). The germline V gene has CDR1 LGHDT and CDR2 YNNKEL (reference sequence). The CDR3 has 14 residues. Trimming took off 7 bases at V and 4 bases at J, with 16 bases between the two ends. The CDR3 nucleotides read TGTGCCAGCAACCTCCTGAGGGGCGGCACTGAAGCTTTCTTT. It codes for CASNLLRGGTEAFF.

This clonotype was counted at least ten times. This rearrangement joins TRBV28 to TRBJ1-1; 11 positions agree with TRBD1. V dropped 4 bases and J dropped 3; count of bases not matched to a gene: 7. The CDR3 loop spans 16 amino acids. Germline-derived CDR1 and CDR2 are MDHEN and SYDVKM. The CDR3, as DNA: TGTGCCAGCAGTTCAACCGGGACAGGGGGTGACACTGAAGCTTTCTTT. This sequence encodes CASSSTGTGGDTEAFF.

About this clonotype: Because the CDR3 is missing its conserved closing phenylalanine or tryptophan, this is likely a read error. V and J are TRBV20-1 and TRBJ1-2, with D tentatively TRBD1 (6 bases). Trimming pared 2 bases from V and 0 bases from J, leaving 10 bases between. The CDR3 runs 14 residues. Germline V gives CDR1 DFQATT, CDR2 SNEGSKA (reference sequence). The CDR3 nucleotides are TGCAGTGCTAGAAGGGACAACTCTAACTATGGCTACACCCTC. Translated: CSARRDNSNYGYTL.

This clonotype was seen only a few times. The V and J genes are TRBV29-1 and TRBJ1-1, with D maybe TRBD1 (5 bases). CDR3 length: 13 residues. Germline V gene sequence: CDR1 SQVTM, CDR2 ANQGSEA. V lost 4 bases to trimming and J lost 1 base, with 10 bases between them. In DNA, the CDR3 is TGCAGCGTTGCTCCCGGGGCGAACACTGAAGCTTTCTTT. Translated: CSVAPGANTEAFF.

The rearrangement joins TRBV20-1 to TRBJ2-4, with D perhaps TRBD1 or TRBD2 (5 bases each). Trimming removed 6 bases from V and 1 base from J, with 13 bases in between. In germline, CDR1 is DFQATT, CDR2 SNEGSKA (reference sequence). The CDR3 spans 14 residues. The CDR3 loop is CSALRGEAKNIQYF. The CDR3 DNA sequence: TGCAGTGCGCTTCGGGGCGAGGCCAAAAACATTCAGTACTTC.

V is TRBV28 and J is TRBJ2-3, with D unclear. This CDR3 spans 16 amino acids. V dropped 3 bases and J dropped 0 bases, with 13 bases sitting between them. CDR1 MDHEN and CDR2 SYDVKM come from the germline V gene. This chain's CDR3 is CASSFGLQSSTDTQYF. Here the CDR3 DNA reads TGTGCCAGCAGTTTTGGCCTACAATCTAGCACAGATACGCAGTATTTT.